The 20 T cell receptor beta chains below come from one sample, sequenced in a study of regulatory T cells in long-lasting Graves disease. Time point of the sample: persistent/refractory GD, antithyroid drugs over 5 years with positive TRAb. From RNA extracted from PBMCs, the TCR library was made. Combining iRepertoire HTBI primers with Arm-PCR of CDR3 regions, the authors built TCR beta libraries. TCRdb fed the multiplex PCR reads into MiXCR, producing one record per CDR3 protein. The sample consists of 400,000 to 500,000 distinct CDR3 sequences, around 20% of them appearing once. The sample consisted of peripheral blood mononuclear cells (PBMCs), taken when the disease was refractory, from a patient treated with antithyroid drugs. These receptors were collected from a female donor with Graves disease.

This clonotype was counted only a few times. This CDR3 reads CASSEARGRSGYTF. CDR3 nucleotides: TGTGCCAGCAGCGAGGCCAGGGGGCGGTCTGGCTACACCTTC. V is TRBV6-1 and J is TRBJ1-2; TRBD1 aligns across 8 bases. V shed 6 bases, J shed 7 bases, and the junction held 10 bases outside the gene matches. In germline, CDR1 is MNHNS, CDR2 SASEGT. The CDR3 is 14 amino acids.

The chain is built from TRBV10-3 and TRBJ1-1; D perhaps matches TRBD1 (5 bases). The CDR3 runs 13 residues. Germline lookup yields CDR1 ENHRY and CDR2 SYGVKD. Trimming removed 7 bases at V and 3 bases at J, with 12 bases between. The CDR3 DNA follows: TGTGCCATCAACGAGGGAGGGGACACTGAAGCTTTCTTT. Translation gives CAINEGGDTEAFF.

This clonotype was found many times. V usage is TRBV27 and J usage is TRBJ1-5; TRBD1 might be the D (5 bases). CDR1 and CDR2 (germline): MNHEY, SMNVEV (reference sequence). Trimming took 1 base from V and 5 from J, leaving 15 bases between them. CDR3 size: 16 residues. CDR3 coding DNA: TGTGCCAGCAGTTTATTTTACAAGGGGAGCCATCAGCCCCAGCATTTT. Encoded protein: CASSLFYKGSHQPQHF.

The J gene is TRBJ2-3, the V gene TRBV2; 7 bases are shared with TRBD2. The CDR3 spans 16 residues. After removal of 8 bases from V and 6 bases from J, the junction contained 17 bases not matched to a gene. Looked up from germline, CDR1 is SNHLY and CDR2 is FYNNEI. CDR3 coding DNA: TGTGCCAGCCCGGGGGGACGGGGAGCCCGCAAGGATACGCAGTATTTT. Translation gives CASPGGRGARKDTQYF.

This clonotype was picked up many times. The V gene is TRBV7-9, the J gene TRBJ2-5, with TRBD2 identical over 11 bases. Germline loops: CDR1 SEHNR, CDR2 FQNEAQ (reference sequence). V shed 5 bases and J 4 bases; nucleotides not matched to a gene: 3. There are 14 residues in the CDR3. This CDR3 is CASSPGLAVETQYF. The CDR3 bases are TGTGCCAGCAGCCCGGGACTAGCGGTAGAGACCCAGTACTTC.

This clonotype was detected many times. At one end, the junction sequence differs from germline, possibly due to a read error. The chain links TRBV6-1 to TRBJ2-7, with unresolved D. The CDR3 spans 12 residues. CDR1 and CDR2 (germline): MNHNS, SASEGT. The CDR3 bases are TGTGCCAGCAGGGCTCCTTCCTCCGAGCAGTACTTC. Translating it yields CASRAPSSEQYF.

This clonotype was counted a few times. The chain has TRBV24-1 and TRBJ2-2; D remains ambiguous. The CDR3 is 14 amino acids. V lost 5 bases to trimming and J lost 2 bases, with 8 bases between them. Germline V gene lookup returns CDR1 KGHDR and CDR2 SFDVKD. The CDR3 spells CATSGRVNTGELFF. Here the CDR3 DNA reads TGTGCCACCAGTGGCAGAGTAAACACCGGGGAGCTGTTTTTT.

The J gene is TRBJ2-2, the V gene TRBV6-5; D gene unclear. From germline, CDR1 is MNHEY and CDR2 SVGAGI. V lost 0 bases, J lost 4 bases, and 6 bases lay in between. The CDR3 is made up of 14 amino acids. CDR3 sequence (DNA): TGTGCCAGCAGTTACTCAGGCCCCACCGGGGAGCTGTTTTTT. It specifies CASSYSGPTGELFF.

This clonotype has a single count. A much larger clone differs from this one at a single base, so this may be a read error. The chain is built from TRBV30 and TRBJ1-2; TRBD1 might be the D (5 bases). Trimming stripped 4 bases from V and 8 bases from J, with 14 bases between. The germline CDR1 and CDR2 sequences are GTSNPN and SVGIG (reference sequence). CDR3 length: 12 amino acids. The CDR3 region has the DNA TGTGCCTGGACTCGGGGGGGAAAAGGCTACACCTTC. Its translation is CAWTRGGKGYTF.

The sample holds many counts of this clonotype. The chain couples TRBV7-2 to TRBJ2-5; D is undetermined. The CDR3 totals 15 residues. The germline V gene has CDR1 SGHTA and CDR2 FQGNSA. V shed 1 base and J shed 2 bases, with 11 bases lying between them. CDR3 sequence reads: CASSLDFHRQETQYF. CDR3 in DNA: TGTGCCAGCAGCTTAGATTTTCACAGACAAGAGACCCAGTACTTC.

This clonotype was seen at least ten times. The CDR3 is CASTITGGVEKLFF. In nucleotides, the CDR3 is TGTGCCAGCACGATTACAGGGGGCGTCGAAAAACTGTTTTTT. The V and J genes are TRBV28 and TRBJ1-4, with 9 bases that match TRBD1. The V gene end was trimmed by 7 bases and the J gene end by 8 bases; junction bases not matched to a gene: 8. The CDR3 sequence is 14 residues long. Per germline, CDR1 MDHEN and CDR2 SYDVKM.

This clonotype was detected ten times or more. The chain employs TRBV2 and TRBJ2-7; TRBD2 agrees at 8 bases. CDR1 SNHLY and CDR2 FYNNEI come from the germline V gene. J was trimmed by 4 bases and V by 2 bases; bases with no gene match: 10. The CDR3 contains 16 residues. CDR3 coding DNA: TGTGCCAGCAGTGAACTCCCGTGGACTAGCCATTACGAGCAGTACTTC. Protein sequence: CASSELPWTSHYEQYF.

This clonotype was counted many times. The rearrangement links TRBV28 to TRBJ1-1; weak D call: TRBD1 (5 bases). V shed 2 bases and J shed 10 bases, with 17 bases lying between them. In germline, CDR1 is MDHEN, CDR2 SYDVKM. This CDR3 has 14 residues. CDR3 protein: CASSLMRDSLGAFF. The CDR3 DNA sequence: TGTGCCAGCAGTTTAATGCGTGACAGCTTGGGAGCTTTCTTT.

This clonotype was found many times. This rearrangement joins TRBV6-5 to TRBJ1-2, with D unresolved. Trimming left V 6 bases short and J 0 bases short, with 14 bases between. Germline V gives CDR1 MNHEY, CDR2 SVGAGI. The CDR3 is 15 residues long. CDR3 DNA: TGTGCCAGCAGATACCCCATAGAAACTAACTATGGCTACACCTTC. Protein product: CASRYPIETNYGYTF.

This clonotype was seen repeatedly, ten times or more. This chain links TRBV12-3 or TRBV12-4 with TRBJ2-7; TRBD2 matches at 14 bases. This CDR3 spans 14 amino acids. Trimming at V came to 4 bases and at J to 7 bases, leaving 3 bases not matched to a gene. The CDR3 DNA sequence: TGTGCCAGCAGTTCGACTAGCGGGAGGGTTGAGCAGTACTTC. This sequence encodes CASSSTSGRVEQYF.

The V call is TRBV20-1, the J call TRBJ2-7; D perhaps matches TRBD2 (5 bases). The CDR3 runs to 15 residues. V was trimmed by 0 bases and J by 2 bases, leaving 14 bases between them. The germline V gene has CDR1 DFQATT and CDR2 SNEGSKA (reference sequence). CDR3 residues: CSARDLAGFPYEQYF. CDR3 sequence (DNA): TGCAGTGCTAGAGATCTGGCGGGTTTCCCCTACGAGCAGTACTTC.

This clonotype has ten or more counts. V is TRBV7-8 and J is TRBJ2-5; D call uncertain. V was pared by 3 bases and J by 1 base, with 9 bases between. The germline V gene encodes CDR1 SGHVS and CDR2 FQNEAQ. The CDR3 is made up of 14 amino acids. The CDR3 loop reads CASSLGNLQETQYF. As DNA, the CDR3 is TGTGCCAGCAGCTTGGGAAACCTCCAAGAGACCCAGTACTTC.

The chain has TRBV7-9 and TRBJ2-7, with D possibly TRBD2 on 6 matching bases. This CDR3 contains 15 residues. The ends were cut back, 5 bases at V and 4 bases at J, with 18 bases in the middle. Per germline, CDR1 SEHNR and CDR2 FQNEAQ (reference sequence). The CDR3 sequence is CASSPGLGLYYEQYF. The CDR3 coding sequence is TGTGCCAGCAGCCCAGGTCTCGGACTATATTACGAGCAGTACTTC. Complete variable domain (other parts from reference TRBV7-9 and TRBJ2-7): DTGVSQNPRHKITKRGQNVTFRCDPISEHNRLYWYRQTLGQGPEFLTYFQNEAQLEKSRLLSDRFSAERPKGSFSTLEIQRTEQGDSAMYLCASSPGLGLYYEQYFGPGTRLTVT.

This clonotype was picked up many times. The chain is built from TRBV6-5 and TRBJ2-5; D ambiguous. The length of the CDR3 is 15 residues. The V and J ends lost 0 bases and 4 bases respectively, with 12 bases between them. Germline V CDR1 and CDR2: MNHEY, SVGAGI. Here the CDR3 DNA reads TGTGCCAGCAGTTACTCGTCCAGTGCAGGAGAGACCCAGTACTTC. Translating it yields CASSYSSSAGETQYF.

This clonotype has a handful of counts. The rearrangement links TRBV5-1 to TRBJ2-7; 9 bases are shared with TRBD1. V shed 0 bases and J 3 bases; nucleotides not matched to a gene: 7. The CDR3 is 16 residues long. CDR1 is SGHRS, CDR2 YFSETQ, per germline. The CDR3 DNA sequence: TGCGCCAGCAGCTTGGAATCCTCGGGACAGGGCTACGAGCAGTACTTC. Translation: CASSLESSGQGYEQYF.